This TCR beta chain was sequenced for a study of control samples from healthy donors and cancer patients. This clone was detected only once. Sequenced by immunoSEQ multiplex PCR; TCRdb stores in-frame clones only, minus some. The table has around 100,000 clones, just over 90% seen once. Sequenced sample: blood. This sequence originates from a woman younger than 30 in good health.

The CDR3: CASSLTSGDQETQYF. CDR3 DNA: TGCGCCAGCAGCTTGACTAGCGGGGATCAAGAGACCCAGTACTTC. The genes are TRBV5-1 and TRBJ2-5; the match to TRBD2 covers 10 bases. Trimming removed 1 base from V and 2 bases from J; junction bases left unmatched: 2. This CDR3 is 15 amino acids long. Germline-derived CDR1 and CDR2 are SGHRS and YFSETQ.